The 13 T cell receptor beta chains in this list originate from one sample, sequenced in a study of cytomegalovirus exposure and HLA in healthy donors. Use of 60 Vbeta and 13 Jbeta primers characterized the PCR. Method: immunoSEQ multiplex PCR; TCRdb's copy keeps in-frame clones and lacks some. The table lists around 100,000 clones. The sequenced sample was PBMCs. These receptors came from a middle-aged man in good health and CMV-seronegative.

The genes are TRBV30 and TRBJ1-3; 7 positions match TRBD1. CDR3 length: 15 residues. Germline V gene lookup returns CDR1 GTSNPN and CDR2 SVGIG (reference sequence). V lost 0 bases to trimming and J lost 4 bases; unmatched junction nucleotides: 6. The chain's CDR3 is CAWSVNRGTGNTIYF. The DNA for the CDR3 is TGTGCCTGGAGTGTAAACAGGGGCACCGGAAACACCATATATTTT.

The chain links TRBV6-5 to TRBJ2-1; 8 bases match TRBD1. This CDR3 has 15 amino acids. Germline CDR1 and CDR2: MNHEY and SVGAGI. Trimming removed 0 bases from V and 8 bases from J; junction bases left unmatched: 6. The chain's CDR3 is CASSYSAGGRDEQFF. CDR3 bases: TGTGCCAGCAGTTACTCGGCAGGGGGCAGGGATGAGCAGTTCTTC.

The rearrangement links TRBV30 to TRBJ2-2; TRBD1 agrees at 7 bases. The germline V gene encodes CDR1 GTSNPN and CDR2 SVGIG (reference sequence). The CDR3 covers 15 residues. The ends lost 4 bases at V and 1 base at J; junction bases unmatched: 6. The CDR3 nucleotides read TGTGCCTGGACCAGGACAGGAGTGAACACCGGGGAGCTGTTTTTT. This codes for CAWTRTGVNTGELFF.

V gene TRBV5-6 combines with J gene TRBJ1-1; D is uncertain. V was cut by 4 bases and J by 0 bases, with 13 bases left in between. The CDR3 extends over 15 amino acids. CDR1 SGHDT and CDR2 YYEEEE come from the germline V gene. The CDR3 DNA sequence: TGTGCCAGCAGCACTAGGACGGCCTTGAACACTGAAGCTTTCTTT. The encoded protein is CASSTRTALNTEAFF.

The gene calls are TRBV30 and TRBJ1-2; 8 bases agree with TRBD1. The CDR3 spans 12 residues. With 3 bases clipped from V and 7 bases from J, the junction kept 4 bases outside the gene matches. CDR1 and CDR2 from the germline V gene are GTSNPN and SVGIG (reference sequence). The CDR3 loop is CAWSQGQAGYTF. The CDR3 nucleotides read TGTGCCTGGAGCCAGGGACAGGCTGGCTACACCTTC.

The CDR3 sequence is CASSETGSSYNEQFF. The CDR3 DNA sequence: TGTGCCAGCTCAGAGACAGGTAGCTCCTACAATGAGCAGTTCTTC. The chain employs TRBV18 and TRBJ2-1; D might be TRBD1 (6 bases). The germline gives CDR1 KGHSH, CDR2 LQKENI. Trimming took off 5 bases at V and 0 bases at J, with 11 bases between the two ends. CDR3 length equals 15 residues.

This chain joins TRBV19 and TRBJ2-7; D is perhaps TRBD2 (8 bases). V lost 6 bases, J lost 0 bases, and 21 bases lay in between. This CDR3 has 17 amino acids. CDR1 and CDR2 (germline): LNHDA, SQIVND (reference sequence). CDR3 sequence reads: CASRFREGAASSYEQYF. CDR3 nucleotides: TGTGCCAGTAGGTTTCGGGAGGGGGCGGCGAGCTCCTACGAGCAGTACTTC.

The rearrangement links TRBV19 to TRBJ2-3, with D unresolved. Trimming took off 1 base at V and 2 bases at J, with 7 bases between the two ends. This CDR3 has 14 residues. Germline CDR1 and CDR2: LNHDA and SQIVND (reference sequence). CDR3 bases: TGTGCCAGTAGTATAGGGCTTTACACAGATACGCAGTATTTT. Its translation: CASSIGLYTDTQYF.

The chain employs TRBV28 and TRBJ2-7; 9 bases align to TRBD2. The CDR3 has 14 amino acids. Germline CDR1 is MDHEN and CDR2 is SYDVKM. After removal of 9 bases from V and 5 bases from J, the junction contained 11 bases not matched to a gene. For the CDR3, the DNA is TGTGCCAGTTCCCCCGCGGGAGGGCCCAACGAGCAGTACTTC. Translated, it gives CASSPAGGPNEQYF.

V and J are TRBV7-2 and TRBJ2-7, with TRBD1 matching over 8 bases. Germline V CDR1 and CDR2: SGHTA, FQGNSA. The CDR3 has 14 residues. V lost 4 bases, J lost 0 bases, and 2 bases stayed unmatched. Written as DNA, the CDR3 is TGTGCCAGCAGCTCCGGGACAGGCTCCTACGAGCAGTACTTC. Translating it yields CASSSGTGSYEQYF.

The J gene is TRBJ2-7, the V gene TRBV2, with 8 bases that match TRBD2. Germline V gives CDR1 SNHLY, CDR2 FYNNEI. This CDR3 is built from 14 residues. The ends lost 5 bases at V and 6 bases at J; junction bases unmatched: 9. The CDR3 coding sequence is TGTGCCAGCAGTCTGTCTAGCGGGTCGTCCGAGCAGTACTTC. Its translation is CASSLSSGSSEQYF.

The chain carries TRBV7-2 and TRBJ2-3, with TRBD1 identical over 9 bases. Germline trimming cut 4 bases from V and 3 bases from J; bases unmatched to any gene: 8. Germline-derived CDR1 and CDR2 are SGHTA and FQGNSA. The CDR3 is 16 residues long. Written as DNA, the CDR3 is TGTGCCAGCAGCTACGGGACAGGGCAGTTGACAGATACGCAGTATTTT. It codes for CASSYGTGQLTDTQYF.

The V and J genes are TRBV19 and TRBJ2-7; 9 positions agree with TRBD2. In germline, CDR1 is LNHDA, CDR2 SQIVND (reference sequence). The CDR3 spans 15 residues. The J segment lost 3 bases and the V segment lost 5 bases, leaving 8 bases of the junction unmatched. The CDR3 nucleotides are TGTGCCAGTAGTTCCTTAGCGGGAGTAAGCTACGAGCAGTACTTC. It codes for CASSSLAGVSYEQYF.